This note documents a single TCR beta chain sequence. No antigen is known for it. A read error is possible here, since a much larger clone lies one base away. Pregnancy or lactation, uncontrolled infections and other autoimmune diseases were grounds for excluding patients. The V gene's germline CDR1 is SEHNR and CDR2 FQNEAQ (reference sequence). There are 12 residues in the CDR3. Beta-chain TCR CDR3 regions were amplified from RNA transcripts. First-round RT-PCR with HTBI primers preceded a second-round multiplex PCR. MiXCR was run by TCRdb on the multiplex PCR reads, yielding one entry per CDR3 protein. The table shows almost 750,000 distinct CDR3 sequences, with 40% occurring only once. This entry is derived from a study of Graves' ophthalmopathy and Graves' hyperthyroidism. Study-wide results and caveats: The 13-signature model separated ophthalmopathy from stable hyperthyroidism at just under 90% sensitivity and roughly 80% specificity.

This clonotype originated in an adult man with Graves' ophthalmopathy. Sequenced sample: peripheral blood. The gene calls are TRBV7-9 and TRBJ2-5; D could derive from TRBD1 or TRBD2 (7 bases each). CDR3 in DNA: TGTGCCAGCCTCGCAGGGGGGGAGACCCGGTACTTC. Protein product: CASLAGGETRYF.